The 2 T cell receptor beta chains below come from one sample, sequenced in a study of T-cell reconstitution after alpha-beta-depleted transplantation in children. Unique molecular identifiers featured in how the TCRbeta library was prepared. TCRdb reprocessed the PCR reads via MiXCR and lists one record per CDR3 protein. The sample lists 97,000 or so distinct CDR3 sequences, under 9% occurring once. This sample comprised PBMCs, obtained before TCRalphabeta/CD19-depleted stem cell transplant. These receptors all come from a boy younger than 10 with acute lymphoblastic leukemia, due to receive a stem cell transplant.

This clonotype was recorded many times. This rearrangement joins TRBV20-1 to TRBJ2-5; D possibly corresponds to TRBD2 (5 bases). The CDR3 sequence is 13 residues long. The V gene's germline CDR1 is DFQATT and CDR2 SNEGSKA (reference sequence). V was trimmed by 0 bases and J by 4 bases, leaving 9 bases between them. The DNA of the CDR3 is TGCAGTGCTAGAGAGGACTTTAGAGAGACCCAGTACTTC. It yields the protein CSAREDFRETQYF.

The chain recombines TRBV11-2 with TRBJ2-3; D is unclear. Germline V gene lookup returns CDR1 SGHAT and CDR2 FQNNGV. This CDR3 has 13 residues. Trimming cost V 6 bases and J 4 bases, with 11 bases left between them. The chain's CDR3 is CASRKVGADTQYF. The CDR3 region has the DNA TGTGCCAGCAGAAAAGTCGGCGCAGATACGCAGTATTTT. Variable domain in full (rest from reference TRBV11-2 and TRBJ2-3): EAGVAQSPRYKIIEKRQSVAFWCNPISGHATLYWYQQILGQGPKLLIQFQNNGVVDDSQLPKDRFSAERLKGVDSTLKIQPAKLEDSAVYLCASRKVGADTQYFGPGTRLTVL.